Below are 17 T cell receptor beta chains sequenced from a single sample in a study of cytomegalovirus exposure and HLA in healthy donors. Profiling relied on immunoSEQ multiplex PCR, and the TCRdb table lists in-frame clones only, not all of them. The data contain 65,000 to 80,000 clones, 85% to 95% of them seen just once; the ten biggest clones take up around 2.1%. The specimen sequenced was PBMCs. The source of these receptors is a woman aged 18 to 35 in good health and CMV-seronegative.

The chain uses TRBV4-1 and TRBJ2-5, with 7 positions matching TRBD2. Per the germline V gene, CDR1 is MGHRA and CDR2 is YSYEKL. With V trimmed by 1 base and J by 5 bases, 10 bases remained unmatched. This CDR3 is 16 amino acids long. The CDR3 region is CASSQVPGRGMETQYF. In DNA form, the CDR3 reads TGCGCCAGCAGCCAAGTCCCAGGGAGGGGAATGGAGACCCAGTACTTC.

Written as DNA, the CDR3 is TGTGCCAGCAGGACGGGACAGGGGGCGGGCTACGAGCAGTACTTC. The encoded protein is CASRTGQGAGYEQYF. The chain joins TRBV28 to TRBJ2-7; TRBD1 matches at 12 bases. J lost 3 bases, V lost 6 bases, and 6 bases had no gene match. The CDR3 runs to 15 residues. CDR1 is MDHEN and CDR2 is SYDVKM in the germline V gene. The variable domain in full, with the rest retrieved from reference TRBV28 and TRBJ2-7, is DVKVTQSSRYLVKRTGEKVFLECVQDMDHENMFWYRQDPGLGLRLIYFSYDVKMKEKGDIPEGYSVSREKKERFSLILESASTNQTSMYLCASRTGQGAGYEQYFGPGTRLTVT.

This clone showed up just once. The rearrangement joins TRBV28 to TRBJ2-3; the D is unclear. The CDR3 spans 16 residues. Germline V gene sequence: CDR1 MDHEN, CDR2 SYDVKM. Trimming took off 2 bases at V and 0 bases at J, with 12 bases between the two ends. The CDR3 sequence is CASSLVSVGSTDTQYF. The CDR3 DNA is TGTGCCAGCAGTTTAGTATCGGTCGGGAGCACAGATACGCAGTATTTT.

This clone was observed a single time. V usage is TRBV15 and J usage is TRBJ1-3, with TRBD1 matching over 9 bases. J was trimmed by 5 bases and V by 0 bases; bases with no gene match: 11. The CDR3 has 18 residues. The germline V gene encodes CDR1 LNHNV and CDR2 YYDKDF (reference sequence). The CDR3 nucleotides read TGTGCCACCAGCAGAGATACGGGACAGGGTAATATTAGAAACACCATATATTTT. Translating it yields CATSRDTGQGNIRNTIYF.

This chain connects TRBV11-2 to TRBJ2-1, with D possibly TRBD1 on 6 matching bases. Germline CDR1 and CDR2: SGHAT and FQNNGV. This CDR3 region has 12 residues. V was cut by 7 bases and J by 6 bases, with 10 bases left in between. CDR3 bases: TGTGCCAGCACCTTGGGGGCCAATGAGCAGTTCTTC. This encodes CASTLGANEQFF.

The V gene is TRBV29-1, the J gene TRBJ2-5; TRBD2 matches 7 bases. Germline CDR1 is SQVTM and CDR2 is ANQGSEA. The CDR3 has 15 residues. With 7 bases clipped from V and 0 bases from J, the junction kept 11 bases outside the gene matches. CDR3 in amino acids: CSADAAGVDQETQYF. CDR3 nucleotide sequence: TGCAGCGCCGATGCGGCGGGAGTTGACCAAGAGACCCAGTACTTC.

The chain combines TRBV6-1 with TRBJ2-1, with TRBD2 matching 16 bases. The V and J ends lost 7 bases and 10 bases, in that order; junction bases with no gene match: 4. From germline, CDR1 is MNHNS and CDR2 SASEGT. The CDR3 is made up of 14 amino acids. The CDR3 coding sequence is TGTGCCAGCAACTCGGGACTAGCGGGGGGGGAGCAGTTCTTC. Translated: CASNSGLAGGEQFF.

The DNA of the CDR3 is TGTGCCAGCAGCGCAACTGGGAGGGTACCGAATCAGCCCCAGCATTTT. Protein product: CASSATGRVPNQPQHF. This chain links TRBV11-3 with TRBJ1-5; the D is unclear. This CDR3 is built from 16 residues. Trimming removed 5 bases at V and 4 bases at J, with 18 bases between. CDR1 SGHNT and CDR2 YENEEA come from the germline V gene.

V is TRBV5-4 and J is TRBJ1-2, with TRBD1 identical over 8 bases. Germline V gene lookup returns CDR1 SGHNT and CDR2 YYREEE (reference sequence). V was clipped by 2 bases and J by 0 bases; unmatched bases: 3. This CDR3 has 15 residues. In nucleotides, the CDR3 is TGTGCCAGCAGCTTTGGACAGGGTGCTAACTATGGCTACACCTTC. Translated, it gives CASSFGQGANYGYTF.

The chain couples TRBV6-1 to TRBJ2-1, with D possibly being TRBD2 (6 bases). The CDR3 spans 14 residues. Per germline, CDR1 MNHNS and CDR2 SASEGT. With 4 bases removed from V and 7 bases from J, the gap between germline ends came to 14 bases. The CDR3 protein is CASSVIGGPNEQFF. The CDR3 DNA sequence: TGTGCCAGCAGTGTTATCGGAGGGCCAAATGAGCAGTTCTTC.

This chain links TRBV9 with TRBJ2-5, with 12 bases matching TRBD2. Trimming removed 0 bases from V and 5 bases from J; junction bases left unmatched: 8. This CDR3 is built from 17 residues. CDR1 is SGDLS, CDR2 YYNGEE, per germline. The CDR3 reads CASSVAPTSGGTETQYF. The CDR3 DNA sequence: TGTGCCAGCAGCGTAGCCCCCACTAGCGGGGGGACGGAGACCCAGTACTTC.

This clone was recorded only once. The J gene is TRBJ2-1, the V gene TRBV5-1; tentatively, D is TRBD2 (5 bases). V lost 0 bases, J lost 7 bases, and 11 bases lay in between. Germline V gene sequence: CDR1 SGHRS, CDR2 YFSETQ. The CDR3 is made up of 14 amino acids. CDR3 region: CASSLEVPGNEQFF. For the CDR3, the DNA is TGCGCCAGCAGCTTGGAAGTTCCGGGGAATGAGCAGTTCTTC.

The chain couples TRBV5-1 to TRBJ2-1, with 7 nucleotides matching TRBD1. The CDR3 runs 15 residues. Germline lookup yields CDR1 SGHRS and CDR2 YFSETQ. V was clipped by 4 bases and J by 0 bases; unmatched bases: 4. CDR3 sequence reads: CASSRQGSSYNEQFF. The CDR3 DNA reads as TGCGCCAGCAGCCGACAGGGCAGCTCCTACAATGAGCAGTTCTTC.

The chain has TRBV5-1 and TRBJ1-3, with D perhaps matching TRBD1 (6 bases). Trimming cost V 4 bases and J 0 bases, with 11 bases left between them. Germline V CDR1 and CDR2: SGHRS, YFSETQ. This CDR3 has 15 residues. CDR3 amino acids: CASSQTGSSGNTIYF. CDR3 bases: TGCGCCAGCAGCCAAACAGGGTCCTCTGGAAACACCATATATTTT.

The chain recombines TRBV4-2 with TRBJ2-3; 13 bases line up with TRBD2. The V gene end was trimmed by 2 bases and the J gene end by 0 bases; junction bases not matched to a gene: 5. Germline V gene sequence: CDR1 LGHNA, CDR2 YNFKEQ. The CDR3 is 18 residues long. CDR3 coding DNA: TGTGCCAGCAGCCAAACCGGGACTAGCGGGGCTAGCACAGATACGCAGTATTTT. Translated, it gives CASSQTGTSGASTDTQYF.

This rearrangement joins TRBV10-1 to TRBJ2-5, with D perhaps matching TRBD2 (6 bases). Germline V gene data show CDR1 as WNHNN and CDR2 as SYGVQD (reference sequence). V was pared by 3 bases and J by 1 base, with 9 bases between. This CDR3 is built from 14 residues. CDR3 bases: TGCGCCAGCAGTGACGGGAGACTCCAAGAGACCCAGTACTTC. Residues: CASSDGRLQETQYF.

CDR3 protein: CASIRNTEAFF. For the CDR3, the DNA is TGTGCCAGCATCCGGAACACTGAAGCTTTCTTT. J is TRBJ1-1 and V is TRBV2; D ambiguous. The CDR3 extends over 11 amino acids. The V end was cut by 7 bases, the J end by 1 base, with 4 bases between. Germline loops: CDR1 SNHLY, CDR2 FYNNEI. Together with reference TRBV2 and TRBJ1-1, the CDR3 gives the full variable domain: EPEVTQTPSHQVTQMGQEVILRCVPISNHLYFYWYRQILGQKVEFLVSFYNNEISEKSEIFDDQFSVERPDGSNFTLKIRSTKLEDSAMYFCASIRNTEAFFGQGTRLTVV.